Below are 30 T cell receptor beta chains sequenced from a single sample in a study of cytomegalovirus exposure and HLA in healthy donors. The method was immunoSEQ multiplex PCR; TCRdb's version includes in-frame clones alone and lacks a portion of them. The sample yields about 130,000 clones, 89% seen once. Sequencing used PBMCs. The receptors were sampled from a woman aged 18-29 years in good health and CMV-seronegative.

The chain combines TRBV6-8 with TRBJ1-5, with D unclear. This CDR3 comprises 11 residues. The germline V and J ends were trimmed by 6 bases and 9 bases, with 9 bases remaining between them. CDR1 MNHGY and CDR2 SAAAGT come from the germline V gene. Here the CDR3 reads CASSSTGPQHF. The CDR3 DNA sequence: TGTGCCAGCAGCTCCACGGGGCCCCAGCATTTT.

The chain links TRBV6-1 to TRBJ2-7, with 10 nucleotides matching TRBD1. The CDR3 covers 16 residues. Germline loops: CDR1 MNHNS, CDR2 SASEGT. The ends lost 3 bases at V and 4 bases at J; junction bases unmatched: 9. The CDR3, as DNA: TGTGCCAGCAGTGACCCCGGGACAGGGGATATGTACGAGCAGTACTTC. Translated, it gives CASSDPGTGDMYEQYF.

The V gene is TRBV12-5, the J gene TRBJ1-5, with D possibly being TRBD1 (6 bases). Germline V CDR1 and CDR2: LGHNT, FRNRAP. V was shortened by 6 bases and J by 6 bases, with 12 bases between the two germline ends. The CDR3 consists of 13 residues. Here the CDR3 reads CASGTGQGQPQHF. CDR3 sequence (DNA): TGTGCTAGTGGCACAGGGCAAGGTCAGCCCCAGCATTTT.

The gene calls are TRBV5-4 and TRBJ1-1; D is perhaps TRBD1 (5 bases). Germline values: CDR1 SGHNT, CDR2 YYREEE (reference sequence). The V and J ends lost 7 bases and 8 bases respectively, with 18 bases between them. The CDR3 contains 13 residues. CDR3 nucleotides: TGTGCCAGCGGGGCCTCGCCCGTCAACGAAGCTTTCTTT. Its translation: CASGASPVNEAFF.

The rearrangement links TRBV10-2 to TRBJ2-7, with 7 bases that match TRBD2. Germline V gene sequence: CDR1 WSHSY, CDR2 SAAADI. With 5 bases clipped from V and 0 bases from J, the junction kept 4 bases outside the gene matches. The CDR3 loop spans 14 amino acids. The CDR3 DNA reads TGCGCCAGCAGTCACGGGACTACCTCCTACGAGCAGTACTTC. The encoded protein is CASSHGTTSYEQYF.

The rearrangement joins TRBV7-3 to TRBJ2-1; 10 nucleotides match TRBD1. The CDR3 is made up of 15 amino acids. V dropped 4 bases and J dropped 5; count of bases not matched to a gene: 5. Germline CDR1 SGHTA, CDR2 FQGTGA. CDR3 region: CASSSRQGADNEQFF. In DNA, the CDR3 is TGTGCCAGCAGCTCCAGACAGGGGGCGGACAATGAGCAGTTCTTC.

This chain links TRBV2 with TRBJ1-5, with D perhaps matching TRBD1 (6 bases). CDR3 length equals 16 residues. With 3 bases removed from V and 4 bases from J, the gap between germline ends came to 16 bases. Germline V gives CDR1 SNHLY, CDR2 FYNNEI. CDR3 nucleotides: TGTGCCAGCAGTGAGGACCCGGGACAAAGGAATCAGCCCCAGCATTTT. Translation gives CASSEDPGQRNQPQHF.

The V call is TRBV6-5, the J call TRBJ1-5, with a possible D match to TRBD1 (5 bases). The CDR3 runs to 15 residues. V lost 5 bases and J lost 6, with 17 bases in between. Per the germline V gene, CDR1 is MNHEY and CDR2 is SVGAGI. Here the CDR3 DNA reads TGTGCCAGCAGTCTACAGGCGGGGTTGGCTCAGCCCCAGCATTTT. Amino acid sequence: CASSLQAGLAQPQHF.

The chain has TRBV5-1 and TRBJ2-1, with unresolved D. V lost 7 bases to trimming and J lost 5 bases, with 10 bases between them. The CDR3 runs to 12 residues. Per germline, CDR1 SGHRS and CDR2 YFSETQ. CDR3 sequence reads: CASHQNNNEQFF. CDR3 bases: TGCGCCAGCCACCAAAACAACAATGAGCAGTTCTTC.

The chain uses TRBV7-8 and TRBJ2-7, with no clear D. The V end was cut by 2 bases, the J end by 3 bases, with 2 bases between. Germline V gives CDR1 SGHVS, CDR2 FQNEAQ. The CDR3 is 11 amino acids. The CDR3 DNA is TGTGCCAGCAGCTTATACTACGAGCAGTACTTC. It is translated as CASSLYYEQYF.

V usage is TRBV9 and J usage is TRBJ2-2; 12 positions match TRBD2. With V trimmed by 4 bases and J by 6 bases, 10 bases remained unmatched. CDR1 is SGDLS and CDR2 is YYNGEE in the germline V gene. This CDR3 has 17 residues. Here the CDR3 DNA reads TGTGCCAGCAGCACGTATCCTAGCGGGGGGGCTGCCGGGGAGCTGTTTTTT. Residues: CASSTYPSGGAAGELFF.

This chain links TRBV7-2 with TRBJ1-3; the D is unclear. The CDR3 length is 16 residues. The germline V and J ends were trimmed by 5 bases and 1 base, with 15 bases remaining between them. Germline-derived CDR1 and CDR2 are SGHTA and FQGNSA. The chain's CDR3 is CASSGVPLKSGNTIYF. CDR3 bases: TGTGCCAGCAGCGGAGTACCATTAAAGTCTGGAAACACCATATATTTT.

The chain has TRBV6-1 and TRBJ2-1; possibly TRBD2 for D (6 bases). Trimming removed 1 base from V and 15 bases from J, with 13 bases in between. The CDR3 sequence is 12 residues long. Germline V gene lookup returns CDR1 MNHNS and CDR2 SASEGT. DNA for the CDR3: TGTGCCAGCAGTGAAGTTCGACTAGGTCCGTTCTTC. Its protein is CASSEVRLGPFF.

This chain connects TRBV5-6 to TRBJ2-7; D is ambiguous. The CDR3 is made up of 15 amino acids. The germline V gene has CDR1 SGHDT and CDR2 YYEEEE. Trimming removed 3 bases at V and 3 bases at J, with 16 bases between. In DNA form, the CDR3 reads TGTGCCAGCAGCTACATAGAGGATCGCATCTACGAGCAGTACTTC. Amino acids: CASSYIEDRIYEQYF.

A single count supports this clone. The chain links TRBV11-1 to TRBJ2-2; D is ambiguous. Per the germline V gene, CDR1 is SGHAT and CDR2 is FQDESV (reference sequence). Trimming cost V 2 bases and J 0 bases, with 13 bases left between them. The CDR3 has 17 residues. CDR3 amino acids: CASSLRSGRSNTGELFF. CDR3 bases: TGTGCCAGCAGCTTAAGGTCAGGTCGGTCGAACACCGGGGAGCTGTTTTTT.

The chain combines TRBV11-2 with TRBJ1-4; no reliable D call. Germline V gives CDR1 SGHAT, CDR2 FQNNGV. The ends were cut back, 5 bases at V and 4 bases at J, with 14 bases in the middle. This CDR3 region has 15 residues. The CDR3 protein is CASSPRGLVNEKLFF. CDR3 bases: TGTGCCAGCAGCCCAAGAGGACTGGTTAATGAAAAACTGTTTTTT.

This clone was recorded only once. The V and J genes are TRBV2 and TRBJ2-7; D gene ambiguous. Germline loops: CDR1 SNHLY, CDR2 FYNNEI. This CDR3 has 11 residues. V was cut by 5 bases and J by 3 bases, with 5 bases left in between. The CDR3 nucleotides are TGTGCCAGCAGTACTATCTACGAGCAGTACTTC. This encodes CASSTIYEQYF. Drawing the rest from reference TRBV2 and TRBJ2-7, the complete variable domain is EPEVTQTPSHQVTQMGQEVILRCVPISNHLYFYWYRQILGQKVEFLVSFYNNEISEKSEIFDDQFSVERPDGSNFTLKIRSTKLEDSAMYFCASSTIYEQYFGPGTRLTVT.

J is TRBJ1-3 and V is TRBV18; perhaps TRBD1 as D (6 bases). The germline V gene has CDR1 KGHSH and CDR2 LQKENI. CDR3 length: 15 residues. Trimming shortened V by 2 bases and J by 4 bases, and 12 bases separated the two germline ends. Here the CDR3 DNA reads TGTGCCAGCTCACCAGGGGGCGCTCCCGGAAACACCATATATTTT. Translation gives CASSPGGAPGNTIYF.

This clone was recorded a few times. The chain couples TRBV6-1 to TRBJ1-6; TRBD1 aligns across 9 bases. V was pared by 1 base and J by 8 bases, with 3 bases of the junction left unmatched. This CDR3 has 15 residues. Germline lookup yields CDR1 MNHNS and CDR2 SASEGT. CDR3 region: CASSEDRDRDSPLHF. DNA of the CDR3: TGTGCCAGCAGTGAAGATCGGGACAGGGATTCACCCCTCCACTTT.

For the CDR3, the DNA is TGTGCCAGCAGCTTATCAGGGGGCCATGGCTACACCTTC. Translated: CASSLSGGHGYTF. V is TRBV7-9 and J is TRBJ1-2; 8 bases agree with TRBD1. The CDR3 loop spans 13 amino acids. Unmatched junction bases numbered 2, after V lost 2 bases and J lost 6 bases. The germline V gene encodes CDR1 SEHNR and CDR2 FQNEAQ (reference sequence).

The chain joins TRBV25-1 to TRBJ2-1; D possibly corresponds to TRBD2 (6 bases). Trimming took off 2 bases at V and 5 bases at J, with 13 bases between the two ends. There are 15 residues in the CDR3. Germline CDR1 MGHDK, CDR2 SYGVNS. CDR3 amino acids: CASSEGRWGDNEQFF. Written as DNA, the CDR3 is TGTGCCAGCAGTGAAGGGAGGTGGGGCGACAATGAGCAGTTCTTC.

The chain carries TRBV6-1 and TRBJ2-7; tentative D call: TRBD1 (6 bases). The CDR3 runs to 15 residues. V lost 3 bases and J 2 bases, leaving 14 bases between the germline ends. Germline assignment: CDR1 MNHNS and CDR2 SASEGT. The CDR3 DNA reads TGTGCCAGCAGTGAGACCGGGACATCCGCCTACGAGCAGTACTTC. Protein product: CASSETGTSAYEQYF.

The rearrangement uses TRBV2 and TRBJ2-2; TRBD1 matches at 7 bases. CDR1 and CDR2 from the germline V gene are SNHLY and FYNNEI. V was pared by 6 bases and J by 6 bases, with 1 base of the junction left unmatched. The CDR3 extends over 12 amino acids. The CDR3 loop is CASRTGSGELFF. Written as DNA, the CDR3 is TGTGCCAGCAGGACAGGGTCCGGGGAGCTGTTTTTT. Looking up the rest from reference TRBV2 and TRBJ2-2 gives the full variable domain: EPEVTQTPSHQVTQMGQEVILRCVPISNHLYFYWYRQILGQKVEFLVSFYNNEISEKSEIFDDQFSVERPDGSNFTLKIRSTKLEDSAMYFCASRTGSGELFFGEGSRLTVL.

The gene calls are TRBV11-2 and TRBJ1-1; 7 nucleotides match TRBD1. With 5 bases clipped from V and 1 base from J, the junction kept 4 bases outside the gene matches. Per the germline V gene, CDR1 is SGHAT and CDR2 is FQNNGV. The CDR3 has 14 amino acids. The CDR3 spells CASSPGTENTEAFF. For the CDR3, the DNA is TGTGCCAGCAGCCCGGGGACAGAGAACACTGAAGCTTTCTTT.

The chain links TRBV7-8 to TRBJ2-2; D is ambiguous. This CDR3 is 12 amino acids long. Germline loops: CDR1 SGHVS, CDR2 FQNEAQ. Trimming took 4 bases from V and 4 from J, leaving 4 bases between them. CDR3 nucleotides: TGTGCCAGCAGCTCAATCACCGGGGAGCTGTTTTTT. Protein: CASSSITGELFF.

The rearrangement links TRBV19 to TRBJ1-2; D gene ambiguous. This CDR3 is built from 15 residues. Looked up from germline, CDR1 is LNHDA and CDR2 is SQIVND (reference sequence). Deletions cut 4 bases from V and 4 bases from J, with 16 bases between. The CDR3 coding sequence is TGTGCCAGTAGTAGAGACTCTCCCGGGAGCTATGGCTACACCTTC. Translated, it gives CASSRDSPGSYGYTF.

The CDR3 here is CASSQEGWGDLTSYEQYF. The CDR3 DNA is TGCGCCAGCAGCCAAGAAGGGTGGGGGGACTTGACCTCCTACGAGCAGTACTTC. The chain links TRBV4-1 to TRBJ2-7; weak D call: TRBD2 (6 bases). Germline V gene sequence: CDR1 MGHRA, CDR2 YSYEKL. The CDR3 spans 18 residues. The germline V and J ends were trimmed by 0 bases and 0 bases, with 18 bases remaining between them.

The chain links TRBV5-1 to TRBJ1-6; 7 positions agree with TRBD1. Per germline, CDR1 SGHRS and CDR2 YFSETQ. The CDR3 is 15 residues long. The junction had 6 bases not matched to a gene; V was cut back by 4 bases and J by 5 bases. CDR3 sequence reads: CASSIQGQDNSPLHF. CDR3 in DNA: TGCGCCAGCAGCATACAGGGGCAGGATAATTCACCCCTCCACTTT.

This clone is a singleton in its sample. The chain recombines TRBV5-1 with TRBJ2-2, with D perhaps TRBD1 (6 bases). CDR3 length: 14 amino acids. Germline values: CDR1 SGHRS, CDR2 YFSETQ. The V gene lost 3 bases and the J gene lost 5 bases, with 11 bases spanning the gap. CDR3 protein: CASSSTGMTGELFF. The DNA for the CDR3 is TGCGCCAGCAGCTCTACAGGGATGACCGGGGAGCTGTTTTTT. The whole variable domain, filled in from reference TRBV5-1 and TRBJ2-2, reads KAGVTQTPRYLIKTRGQQVTLSCSPISGHRSVSWYQQTPGQGLQFLFEYFSETQRNKGNFPGRFSGRQFSNSRSEMNVSTLELGDSALYLCASSSTGMTGELFFGEGSRLTVL.

V usage is TRBV7-9 and J usage is TRBJ1-2, with no clear D. The V and J ends lost 5 bases and 2 bases respectively, with 9 bases between them. Germline V gene sequence: CDR1 SEHNR, CDR2 FQNEAQ (reference sequence). This CDR3 is 13 amino acids long. This chain's CDR3 is CASSRSLNYGYTF. The CDR3 DNA follows: TGTGCCAGCAGCCGGAGCTTAAACTATGGCTACACCTTC.